One and the same sample provided the 24 T cell receptor beta chains below, sequenced in a study of blood T cell repertoires in COVID-19. Assay used: immunoSEQ multiplex PCR; TCRdb lists only in-frame clones, some missing. Of under 200,000 clones in the sample, around nine tenths are singletons; the top ten hold around 0.63%. Sequencing input: peripheral blood. The receptors were gathered from a man aged 55 to 70 with COVID-19, enrolled during active disease.

V usage is TRBV7-2 and J usage is TRBJ2-7; 7 nucleotides agree with TRBD2. With V trimmed by 6 bases and J by 4 bases, 12 bases remained unmatched. The CDR3 length is 15 residues. Looked up from germline, CDR1 is SGHTA and CDR2 is FQGNSA. The DNA for the CDR3 is TGTGCCAGCAGGTTATCGTCGGGGGGTTTTTACGAGCAGTACTTC. This translates into CASRLSSGGFYEQYF.

The chain couples TRBV11-2 to TRBJ2-3; D may be TRBD1 (5 bases). V gave up 3 bases and J gave up 0 bases, with 13 bases separating them. This CDR3 comprises 16 residues. CDR1 and CDR2 (germline): SGHAT, FQNNGV. In DNA form, the CDR3 reads TGTGCCAGCAGCTTGGGGCTAAAACCTAGCACAGATACGCAGTATTTT. This sequence encodes CASSLGLKPSTDTQYF. Full variable domain (outside the CDR3, taken from reference TRBV11-2 and TRBJ2-3): EAGVAQSPRYKIIEKRQSVAFWCNPISGHATLYWYQQILGQGPKLLIQFQNNGVVDDSQLPKDRFSAERLKGVDSTLKIQPAKLEDSAVYLCASSLGLKPSTDTQYFGPGTRLTVL.

This chain connects TRBV6-5 to TRBJ2-2; 10 positions match TRBD2. Germline-derived CDR1 and CDR2 are MNHEY and SVGAGI. The V gene end was trimmed by 6 bases and the J gene end by 7 bases; junction bases not matched to a gene: 8. The CDR3 has 15 residues. Written as DNA, the CDR3 is TGTGCCAGCAGGAAACCTAGCGGGAGTAACGGGGAGCTGTTTTTT. This translates into CASRKPSGSNGELFF.

The rearrangement joins TRBV5-5 to TRBJ2-7; D perhaps matches TRBD1 (5 bases). Germline V gene sequence: CDR1 SGHKS, CDR2 YYEKEE (reference sequence). V lost 7 bases and J lost 2, with 16 bases in between. There are 14 residues in the CDR3. The CDR3, as DNA: TGTGCCAGCGGCACGTCGACAGAAACCTACGAGCAGTACTTC. It is translated as CASGTSTETYEQYF.

The V gene is TRBV3-1 (or the pseudogene TRBV3-2), the J gene TRBJ2-3, with TRBD2 identical over 13 bases. The CDR3 sequence is 16 residues long. The V and J ends lost 1 base and 4 bases, in that order; junction bases with no gene match: 2. Germline loops: CDR1 LGHDT, CDR2 YNNKEL (reference sequence). The CDR3: CASSQALAGGADTQYF. For the CDR3, the DNA is TGTGCCAGCAGCCAAGCACTAGCGGGGGGGGCAGATACGCAGTATTTT.

V usage is TRBV5-1 and J usage is TRBJ2-5; D possibly corresponds to TRBD2 (6 bases). Per germline, CDR1 SGHRS and CDR2 YFSETQ. This CDR3 has 15 amino acids. The germline V and J ends were trimmed by 3 bases and 5 bases, with 17 bases remaining between them. CDR3 sequence: CASSSGPNAGETQYF. The CDR3 DNA is TGCGCCAGCAGCTCCGGACCCAACGCGGGGGAGACCCAGTACTTC.

The rearrangement links TRBV2 to TRBJ1-4; no definite D call. CDR3 length equals 15 residues. The V gene lost 5 bases and the J gene lost 7 bases, with 17 bases spanning the gap. Germline V gives CDR1 SNHLY, CDR2 FYNNEI. Here the CDR3 reads CASSLKSERSEKLFF. The CDR3 region has the DNA TGTGCCAGCAGTTTAAAGTCCGAACGGAGTGAAAAACTGTTTTTT. Together with reference TRBV2 and TRBJ1-4, the CDR3 gives the full variable domain: EPEVTQTPSHQVTQMGQEVILRCVPISNHLYFYWYRQILGQKVEFLVSFYNNEISEKSEIFDDQFSVERPDGSNFTLKIRSTKLEDSAMYFCASSLKSERSEKLFFGSGTQLSVL.

This clone was recorded once. The chain uses TRBV15 and TRBJ2-7; TRBD1 matches 8 bases. The ends lost 6 bases at V and 1 base at J; junction bases unmatched: 5. This CDR3 has 14 residues. The germline V gene has CDR1 LNHNV and CDR2 YYDKDF (reference sequence). The chain's CDR3 is CATSLDRGSYEQYF. The CDR3 coding sequence is TGTGCCACCAGTCTCGACAGGGGATCCTACGAGCAGTACTTC.

V is TRBV7-2 and J is TRBJ2-3; 7 nucleotides line up with TRBD1. This CDR3 region has 15 residues. V shed 4 bases and J 2 bases; nucleotides not matched to a gene: 6. The germline V gene has CDR1 SGHTA and CDR2 FQGNSA. The CDR3 DNA reads as TGTGCCAGCAGCTACCGGACAGGAGACACAGATACGCAGTATTTT. Its protein product is CASSYRTGDTDTQYF.

This chain connects TRBV30 to TRBJ1-4, with D possibly matching TRBD1 (5 bases). The CDR3 length is 15 residues. The V end was cut by 6 bases, the J end by 0 bases, with 14 bases between. The germline V gene encodes CDR1 GTSNPN and CDR2 SVGIG (reference sequence). In DNA, the CDR3 is TGTGCCTGCCTCAGGGTTGCGACAACTAATGAAAAACTGTTTTTT. This gives the protein CACLRVATTNEKLFF.

V and J are TRBV29-1 and TRBJ1-1; 10 bases are a match to TRBD1. CDR3 length: 12 residues. The V gene end was trimmed by 6 bases and the J gene end by 9 bases; junction bases not matched to a gene: 7. Germline V CDR1 and CDR2: SQVTM, ANQGSEA. This chain's CDR3 is CSVNRQGAKAFF. The CDR3 bases are TGCAGCGTAAATCGACAGGGGGCGAAAGCTTTCTTT.

The chain links TRBV3-1 (or the pseudogene TRBV3-2) to TRBJ2-5; TRBD1 aligns across 12 bases. The CDR3 is 15 amino acids. Looked up from germline, CDR1 is LGHDT and CDR2 is YNNKEL (reference sequence). V dropped 5 bases and J dropped 7; count of bases not matched to a gene: 8. CDR3 sequence (DNA): TGTGCCAGCAGCTCAGGGGGGACAGGGGGCCGGACCCAGTACTTC. Translation gives CASSSGGTGGRTQYF.

The DNA for the CDR3 is TGCGCCAGCAGCTTGACAGAGTCTAACTATGGCTACACCTTC. It translates to CASSLTESNYGYTF. The rearrangement links TRBV5-1 to TRBJ1-2; D gene unclear. V shed 1 base and J shed 0 bases, with 7 bases lying between them. The CDR3 is 14 amino acids. The germline V gene has CDR1 SGHRS and CDR2 YFSETQ. Supplemented by reference TRBV5-1 and TRBJ1-2, the full variable domain reads KAGVTQTPRYLIKTRGQQVTLSCSPISGHRSVSWYQQTPGQGLQFLFEYFSETQRNKGNFPGRFSGRQFSNSRSEMNVSTLELGDSALYLCASSLTESNYGYTFGSGTRLTVV.

The chain employs TRBV18 and TRBJ1-2; a possible D gene is TRBD1 (6 bases). Trimming removed 1 base from V and 8 bases from J, with 8 bases in between. The CDR3 consists of 12 residues. Germline V gene sequence: CDR1 KGHSH, CDR2 LQKENI. The CDR3 DNA is TGTGCCAGCTCACCACGACAGGACGGCTACACCTTC. It specifies CASSPRQDGYTF.

The J gene is TRBJ1-4, the V gene TRBV3-1 (or the pseudogene TRBV3-2); D unresolved. Trimming pared 2 bases from V and 0 bases from J, leaving 4 bases between. This CDR3 has 14 amino acids. The V gene's germline CDR1 is LGHDT and CDR2 YNNKEL (reference sequence). This CDR3 is CASSQIATNEKLFF. The DNA for the CDR3 is TGTGCCAGCAGCCAAATAGCAACTAATGAAAAACTGTTTTTT.

Here the CDR3 reads CASSPPEGRETQYF. DNA of the CDR3: TGTGCCAGCTCACCACCGGAGGGTCGGGAGACCCAGTACTTC. The chain couples TRBV18 to TRBJ2-5; maybe TRBD2 (6 bases). The CDR3 is made up of 14 amino acids. The germline V gene has CDR1 KGHSH and CDR2 LQKENI. The V end lost 0 bases, the J end lost 5 bases, and 10 bases lay between the germline ends.

The chain recombines TRBV30 with TRBJ1-5; D perhaps matches TRBD1 (5 bases). Deletions cut 0 bases from V and 6 bases from J, with 9 bases between. The CDR3 runs to 13 residues. The V gene's germline CDR1 is GTSNPN and CDR2 SVGIG (reference sequence). The CDR3 DNA reads TGTGCCTGGAGTGTACCTGGGGCTCAGCCCCAGCATTTT. It translates to CAWSVPGAQPQHF.

This chain joins TRBV4-3 and TRBJ1-2, with 11 bases identical to TRBD1. Germline assignment: CDR1 LGHNA and CDR2 YSLEER. This CDR3 has 18 residues. With V trimmed by 0 bases and J by 4 bases, 10 bases remained unmatched. CDR3 sequence (DNA): TGCGCCAGCAGCCAAGATTTCCCGGACAGGGGGCGAATCTATGGCTACACCTTC. Translating it yields CASSQDFPDRGRIYGYTF.

This clone was picked up a small number of times. The sample carries other DNA sequences with the same CDR3. The chain employs TRBV18 and TRBJ1-1; no clear D gene. CDR3 length: 12 amino acids. CDR1 is KGHSH, CDR2 LQKENI, per germline. Trimming left V 4 bases short and J 5 bases short, with 8 bases between. The chain's CDR3 is CASSLQNTEAFF. In DNA form, the CDR3 reads TGTGCCAGCTCACTACAGAATACTGAAGCTTTCTTT. The full variable domain, rest sourced from reference TRBV18 and TRBJ1-1, is NAGVMQNPRHLVRRRGQEARLRCSPMKGHSHVYWYRQLPEEGLKFMVYLQKENIIDESGMPKERFSAEFPKEGPSILRIQQVVRGDSAAYFCASSLQNTEAFFGQGTRLTVV.

The CDR3 sequence: CASSPPASGNYEQYF. DNA for the CDR3: TGTGCCAGCAGCCCCCCGGCTAGCGGGAACTACGAGCAGTACTTC. The V and J genes are TRBV11-3 and TRBJ2-7, with 9 nucleotides matching TRBD2. Germline CDR1 reads SGHNT; CDR2 reads YENEEA. The CDR3 length is 15 residues. The ends lost 5 bases at V and 3 bases at J; junction bases unmatched: 8.

V is TRBV11-3 and J is TRBJ1-3; TRBD1 might be the D (6 bases). CDR1 and CDR2 from the germline V gene are SGHNT and YENEEA. The CDR3 runs to 17 residues. V dropped 3 bases and J dropped 0 bases, with 15 bases sitting between them. In DNA, the CDR3 is TGTGCCAGCAGCTTTTCCGGGACAAGCCTCTCTGGAAACACCATATATTTT. Its protein is CASSFSGTSLSGNTIYF. Drawing the rest from reference TRBV11-3 and TRBJ1-3, the complete variable domain is EAGVVQSPRYKIIEKKQPVAFWCNPISGHNTLYWYLQNLGQGPELLIRYENEEAVDDSQLPKDRFSAERLKGVDSTLKIQPAELGDSAVYLCASSFSGTSLSGNTIYFGEGSWLTVV.

This clone was detected only a few times. The chain employs TRBV3-1 (or the pseudogene TRBV3-2) and TRBJ2-5, with 7 nucleotides matching TRBD1. Germline CDR1 and CDR2: LGHDT and YNNKEL (reference sequence). Trimming took 3 bases from V and 2 from J; bases not matched to a gene: 6. The CDR3 is 15 residues long. CDR3 amino acids: CASSHEGARQETQYF. The CDR3 DNA reads TGTGCCAGCAGCCACGAGGGGGCGAGACAAGAGACCCAGTACTTC.

The chain combines TRBV5-8 with TRBJ2-4, with D unclear. The CDR3 extends over 12 amino acids. Deletions cut 1 base from V and 10 bases from J, with 9 bases between. Germline-derived CDR1 and CDR2 are SGHTS and YDEGEE. CDR3 protein: CASSLLVEIQYF. The CDR3 DNA reads TGTGCCAGCAGCTTGTTGGTAGAAATTCAGTACTTC.

The rearrangement uses TRBV9 and TRBJ1-1; 10 nucleotides match TRBD1. The CDR3 runs 16 residues. The germline V gene encodes CDR1 SGDLS and CDR2 YYNGEE. The junction had 3 bases not matched to a gene; V was cut back by 0 bases and J by 1 base. The CDR3 DNA reads TGTGCCAGCAGCGTAGCGGACAGGGGGTGGAACACTGAAGCTTTCTTT. Encoded protein: CASSVADRGWNTEAFF.